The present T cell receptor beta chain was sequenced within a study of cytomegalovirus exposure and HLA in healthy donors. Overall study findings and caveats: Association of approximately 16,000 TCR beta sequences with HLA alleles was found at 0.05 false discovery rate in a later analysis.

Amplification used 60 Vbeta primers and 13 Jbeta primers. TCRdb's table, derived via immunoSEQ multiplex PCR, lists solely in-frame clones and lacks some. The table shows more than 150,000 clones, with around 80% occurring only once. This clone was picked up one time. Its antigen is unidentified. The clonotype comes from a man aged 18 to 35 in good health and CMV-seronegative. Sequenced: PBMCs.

The CDR3 region has the DNA TGTGCCAGCAGTGATCGCACTAGCGGGGCGACCTACAATGAGCAGTTCTTC. Residues: CASSDRTSGATYNEQFF. This rearrangement joins TRBV6-9 to TRBJ2-1; TRBD2 aligns across 10 bases. The J segment lost 2 bases and the V segment lost 5 bases, leaving 9 bases of the junction unmatched. CDR3 size: 17 residues. Per germline, CDR1 MNHGY and CDR2 SVAAGI.